The rows below give T cell receptor beta chains drawn from one sample of a study of human T cells and chemical hapten exposure. MiXCR, run by TCRdb on the RACE reads, gives a single entry per CDR3 protein. Of 200,000 to 300,000 distinct CDR3 sequences in the sample, approximately 8.4% were seen once. The sample consisted of whole blood, taken in connection with sensitization to the hapten diphenylcyclopropenone (DPC). The receptors stem from a woman aged 40 to 50 with alopecia areata. Some clones in this sample may be carry-over from other donors' samples. Each CDR3 is given with its conserved first and last residue. D genes are given only for firm matches.

- TRBJ2-5 TRBV18 CASSPYGTLSGETQYF
TRBD1 TRBJ2-3 TRBV6-2/TRBV6-3 CAGRGQAVDTQYF
- TRBJ1-6 TRBV18 CASSPGDSPLHF
- TRBJ2-1 TRBV7-9 CASSPRSYNEQFF
TRBD2 TRBJ2-1 TRBV27 CASSPDLGRVRGTNNNEQFF
TRBD1 TRBJ2-2 TRBV7-9 CASSRQGFHTGELFF
- TRBJ2-3 TRBV6-1 CASRNPFGTDTQYF
TRBD2 TRBJ2-2 TRBV27 CASSILIAGGRPGELFF
TRBD2 TRBJ2-7 TRBV5-1 CASSLSLAGGSAYEQYF
- TRBJ1-5 TRBV28 CASSWRGGQPQHF
- TRBJ1-1 TRBV6-6 CASSYSSRTNTEAFF
TRBD1 TRBJ2-1 TRBV20-1 CSARDPDRGDNEQFF
TRBD2 TRBJ2-7 TRBV28 CASSARPGTSGTYEQYF
- TRBJ2-7 TRBV6-6 CASSRLHEQYF
- TRBJ2-7 TRBV14 CASSQGHRTYEQYF
- TRBJ1-1 TRBV13 CASSATRISVAFF
- TRBJ2-1 TRBV6-2/TRBV6-3 CASSYLASHEQFF
- TRBJ2-3 TRBV9 CASSVQTTTRGADTQYF
- TRBJ2-3 TRBV7-8 CASSQPSTDTQYF
- TRBJ2-3 TRBV5-1 CASSLWGDTQYF
- TRBJ2-3 TRBV6-2/TRBV6-3 CASSWRTPRTDTQYF
- TRBJ1-6 TRBV4-1 CASSQASATAENSPLHF
TRBD2 TRBJ2-3 TRBV12-3/TRBV12-4 CASSFLAGGADTQYF
- TRBJ1-1 TRBV7-9 CASSLRGAMTEAFF
TRBD2 TRBJ2-7 TRBV27 CASSLRGDRYEQYF
- TRBJ2-3 TRBV5-1 CASSLIEADTQYF
- TRBJ1-2 TRBV5-1 CASSQDGQYGYTF
- TRBJ2-1 TRBV11-1 CASSSSRGPNEQFF
- TRBJ2-1 TRBV7-3 CASSLGPYNEQFF
- TRBJ1-5 TRBV19 CASSPWTASNQPQHF
- TRBJ2-1 TRBV28 CASSSPGAQSHNEQFF
- TRBJ1-1 TRBV7-2 CASRRQNTEAFF
- TRBJ1-6 TRBV9 CASSVASSYNSPLHF
- TRBJ2-3 TRBV6-2/TRBV6-3 CASSYSGLTDTQYF
- TRBJ1-2 TRBV6-2/TRBV6-3 CASSFGQTYGYTF
TRBD2 TRBJ2-1 TRBV27 CASSTTRLAGSYNEQFF
- TRBJ2-2 TRBV29-1 CSVANTGELFF
- TRBJ2-1 TRBV24-1 CATSDAGGQKGNEQFF
- TRBJ2-3 TRBV7-9 CATPTDTQYF
- TRBJ2-4 TRBV4-3 CASSQDSHIAKNIQYF
- TRBJ2-2 TRBV11-2 CASSLAREIGRELFF
- TRBJ2-2 TRBV12-3/TRBV12-4 CASSRGLATTGELFF
TRBD2 TRBJ2-1 TRBV10-3 CAISGLAGGGSYNEQFF